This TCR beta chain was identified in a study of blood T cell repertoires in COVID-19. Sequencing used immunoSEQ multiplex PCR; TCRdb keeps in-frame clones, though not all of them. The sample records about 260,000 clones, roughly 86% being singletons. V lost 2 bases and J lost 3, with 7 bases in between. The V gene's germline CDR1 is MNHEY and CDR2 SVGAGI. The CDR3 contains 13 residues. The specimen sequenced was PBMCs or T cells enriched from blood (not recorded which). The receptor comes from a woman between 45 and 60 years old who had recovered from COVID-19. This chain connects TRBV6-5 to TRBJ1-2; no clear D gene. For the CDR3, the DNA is TGTGCCAGCAGTTACGCAGTGGACTATGGCTACACCTTC. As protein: CASSYAVDYGYTF.